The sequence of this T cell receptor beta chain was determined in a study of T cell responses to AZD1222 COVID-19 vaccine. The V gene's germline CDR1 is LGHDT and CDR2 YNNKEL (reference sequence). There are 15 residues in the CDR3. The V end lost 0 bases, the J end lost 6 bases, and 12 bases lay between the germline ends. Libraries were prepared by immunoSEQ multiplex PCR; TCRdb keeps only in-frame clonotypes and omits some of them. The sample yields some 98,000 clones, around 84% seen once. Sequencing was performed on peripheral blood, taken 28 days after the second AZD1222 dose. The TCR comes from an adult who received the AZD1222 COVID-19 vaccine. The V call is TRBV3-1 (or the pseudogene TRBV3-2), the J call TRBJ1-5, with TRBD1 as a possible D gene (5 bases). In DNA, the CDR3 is TGTGCCAGCAGCCAAGATGTGCCGGGGGTTCAGCCCCAGCATTTT. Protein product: CASSQDVPGVQPQHF.